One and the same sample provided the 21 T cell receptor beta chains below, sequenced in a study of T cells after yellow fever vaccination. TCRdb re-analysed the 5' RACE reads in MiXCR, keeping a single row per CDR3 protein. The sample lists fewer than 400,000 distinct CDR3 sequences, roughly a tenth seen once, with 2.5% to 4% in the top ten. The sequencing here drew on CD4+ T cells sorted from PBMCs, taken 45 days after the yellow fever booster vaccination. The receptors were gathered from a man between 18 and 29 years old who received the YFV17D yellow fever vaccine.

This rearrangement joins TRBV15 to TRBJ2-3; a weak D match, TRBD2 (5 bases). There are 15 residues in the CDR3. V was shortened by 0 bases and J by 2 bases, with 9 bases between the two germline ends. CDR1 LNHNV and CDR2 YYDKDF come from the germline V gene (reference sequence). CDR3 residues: CATSRDYLATDTQYF. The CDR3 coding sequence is TGTGCCACCAGCAGAGATTACCTAGCCACAGATACGCAGTATTTT.

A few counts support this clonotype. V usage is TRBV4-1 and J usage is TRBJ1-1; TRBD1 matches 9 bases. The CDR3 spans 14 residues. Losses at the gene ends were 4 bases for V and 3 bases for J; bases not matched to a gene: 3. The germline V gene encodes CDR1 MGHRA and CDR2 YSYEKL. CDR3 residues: CASSPRDRDTEAFF. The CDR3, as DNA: TGCGCCAGCAGCCCCCGGGACAGGGACACTGAAGCTTTCTTT.

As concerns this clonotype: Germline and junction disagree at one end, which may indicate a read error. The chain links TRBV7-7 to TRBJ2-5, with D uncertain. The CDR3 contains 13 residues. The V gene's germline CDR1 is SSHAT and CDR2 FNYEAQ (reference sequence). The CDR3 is CASSSNGWATQYF. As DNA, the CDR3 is TGTGCTAGCAGCTCGAACGGATGGGCGACCCAGTACTTC.

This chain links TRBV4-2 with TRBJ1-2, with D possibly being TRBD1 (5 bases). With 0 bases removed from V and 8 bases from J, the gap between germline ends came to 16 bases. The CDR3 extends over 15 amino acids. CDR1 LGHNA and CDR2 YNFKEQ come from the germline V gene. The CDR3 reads CASSQEGTGSLGYTF. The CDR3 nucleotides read TGTGCCAGCAGCCAAGAGGGAACAGGATCCCTGGGCTACACCTTC.

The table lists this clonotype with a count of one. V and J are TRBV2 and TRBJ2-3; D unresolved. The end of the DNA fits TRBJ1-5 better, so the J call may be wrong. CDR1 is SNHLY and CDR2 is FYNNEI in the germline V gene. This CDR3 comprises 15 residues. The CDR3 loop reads CASKGNSLVTDTQHF. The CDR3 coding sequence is TGTGCCAGCAAGGGAAACTCATTAGTCACAGATACGCAGCATTTT.

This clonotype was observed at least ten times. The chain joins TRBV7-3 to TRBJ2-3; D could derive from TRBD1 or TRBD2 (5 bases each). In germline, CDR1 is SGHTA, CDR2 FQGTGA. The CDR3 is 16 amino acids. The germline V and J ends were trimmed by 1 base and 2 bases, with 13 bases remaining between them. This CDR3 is CASSLRPGANTDTQYF. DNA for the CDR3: TGTGCCAGCAGCTTAAGGCCCGGGGCCAACACAGATACGCAGTATTTT.

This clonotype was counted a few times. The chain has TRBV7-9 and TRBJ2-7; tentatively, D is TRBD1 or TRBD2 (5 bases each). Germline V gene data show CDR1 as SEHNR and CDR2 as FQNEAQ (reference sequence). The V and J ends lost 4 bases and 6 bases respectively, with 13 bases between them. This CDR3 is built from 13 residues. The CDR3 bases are TGTGCCAGCAGCTCCAGGGAGAGGGGCGAGCAGTACGTC. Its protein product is CASSSRERGEQYV.

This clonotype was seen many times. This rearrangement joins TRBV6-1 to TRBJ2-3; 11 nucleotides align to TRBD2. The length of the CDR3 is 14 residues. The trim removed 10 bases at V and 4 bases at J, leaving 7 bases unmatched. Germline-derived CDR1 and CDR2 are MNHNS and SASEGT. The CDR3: CATHSGGDADTQYF. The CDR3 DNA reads TGTGCCACTCATAGCGGGGGGGATGCAGATACGCAGTATTTT.

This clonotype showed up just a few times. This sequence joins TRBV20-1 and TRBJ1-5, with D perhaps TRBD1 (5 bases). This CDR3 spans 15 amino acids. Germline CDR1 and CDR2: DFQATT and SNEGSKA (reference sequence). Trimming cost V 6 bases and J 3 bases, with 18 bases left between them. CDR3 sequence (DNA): TGCAGTGCGCCCCAGGGACCTCAAATCAATCAGCCCCAGCATTTT. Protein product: CSAPQGPQINQPQHF.

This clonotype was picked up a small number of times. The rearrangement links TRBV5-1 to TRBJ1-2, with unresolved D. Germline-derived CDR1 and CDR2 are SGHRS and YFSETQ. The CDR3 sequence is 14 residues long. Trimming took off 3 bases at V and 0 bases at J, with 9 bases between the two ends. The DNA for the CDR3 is TGCGCCAGCAGCTCCAGCGTTACTAACTATGGCTACACCTTC. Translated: CASSSSVTNYGYTF.

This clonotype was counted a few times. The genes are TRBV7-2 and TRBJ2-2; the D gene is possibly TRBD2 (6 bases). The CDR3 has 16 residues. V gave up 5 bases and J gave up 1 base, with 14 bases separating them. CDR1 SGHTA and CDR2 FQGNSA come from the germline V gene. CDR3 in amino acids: CASSRRAGRNTGELFF. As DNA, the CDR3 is TGTGCCAGCAGCCGACGTGCGGGGAGGAACACCGGGGAGCTGTTTTTT.

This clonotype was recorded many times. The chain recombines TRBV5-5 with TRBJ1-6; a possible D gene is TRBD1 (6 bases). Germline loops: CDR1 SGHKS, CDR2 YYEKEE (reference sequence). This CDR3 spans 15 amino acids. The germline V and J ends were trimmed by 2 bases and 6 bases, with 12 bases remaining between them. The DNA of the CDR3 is TGTGCCAGCAGCTTACGGACAGTGCCTAATTCACCCCTCCACTTT. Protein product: CASSLRTVPNSPLHF.

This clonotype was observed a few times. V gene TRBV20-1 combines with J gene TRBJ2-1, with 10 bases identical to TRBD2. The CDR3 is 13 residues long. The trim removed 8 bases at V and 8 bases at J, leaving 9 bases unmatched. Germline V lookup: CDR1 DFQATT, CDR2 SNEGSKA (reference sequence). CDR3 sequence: CSPSGGGRDEQFF. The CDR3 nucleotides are TGCAGTCCAAGCGGGGGGGGCAGGGATGAGCAGTTCTTC.

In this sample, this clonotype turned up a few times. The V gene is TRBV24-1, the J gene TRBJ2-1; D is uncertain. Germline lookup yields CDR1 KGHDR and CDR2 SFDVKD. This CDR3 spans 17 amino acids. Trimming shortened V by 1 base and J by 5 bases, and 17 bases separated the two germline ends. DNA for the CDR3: TGTGCCACCAGTGATTTTTGGGCACAGAAAGTTGACAATGAGCAGTTCTTC. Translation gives CATSDFWAQKVDNEQFF.

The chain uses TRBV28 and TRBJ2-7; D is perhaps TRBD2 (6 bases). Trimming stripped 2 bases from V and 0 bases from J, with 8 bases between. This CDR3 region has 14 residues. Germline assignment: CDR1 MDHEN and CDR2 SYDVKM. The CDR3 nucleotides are TGTGCCAGCAGTTTAGGGGGGAGCTCCTACGAGCAGTACGTC. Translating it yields CASSLGGSSYEQYV.

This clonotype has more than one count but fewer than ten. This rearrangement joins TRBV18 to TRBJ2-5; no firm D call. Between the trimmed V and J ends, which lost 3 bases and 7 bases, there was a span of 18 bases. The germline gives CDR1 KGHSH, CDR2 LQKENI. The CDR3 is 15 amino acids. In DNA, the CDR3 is TGTGCCAGCTCACCGGGCCAAAACGCTCTGGCGACCCAGTACTTC. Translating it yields CASSPGQNALATQYF.

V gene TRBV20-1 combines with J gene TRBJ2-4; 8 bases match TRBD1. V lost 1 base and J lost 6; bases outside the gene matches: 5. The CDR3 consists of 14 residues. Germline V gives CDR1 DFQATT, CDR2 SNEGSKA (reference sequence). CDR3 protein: CSARVQGVGNIQYF. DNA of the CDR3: TGCAGTGCTAGAGTACAGGGGGTGGGAAACATTCAGTACTTC.

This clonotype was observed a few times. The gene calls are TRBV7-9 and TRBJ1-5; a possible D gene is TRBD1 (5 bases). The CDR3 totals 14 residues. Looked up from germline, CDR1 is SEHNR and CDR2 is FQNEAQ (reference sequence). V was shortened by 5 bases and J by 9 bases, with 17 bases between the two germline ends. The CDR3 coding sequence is TGTGCCAGCAGCCGCCGGGACGGGGTAGGGCCCCAGCATTTT. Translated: CASSRRDGVGPQHF.

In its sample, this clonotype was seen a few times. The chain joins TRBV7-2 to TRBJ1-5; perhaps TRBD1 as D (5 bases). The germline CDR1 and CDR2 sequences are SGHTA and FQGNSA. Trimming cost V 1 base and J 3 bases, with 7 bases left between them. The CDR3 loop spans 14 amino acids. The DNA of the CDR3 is TGTGCCAGCAGCTTAGGACAGTACAATCAGCCCCAGCATTTT. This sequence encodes CASSLGQYNQPQHF.

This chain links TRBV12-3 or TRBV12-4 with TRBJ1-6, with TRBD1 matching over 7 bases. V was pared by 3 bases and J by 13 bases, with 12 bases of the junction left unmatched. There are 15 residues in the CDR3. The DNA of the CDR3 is TGTGCCAGCAGTTTTCGGACAGGCAAAGGTAGTCCCCTCCACTTT. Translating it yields CASSFRTGKGSPLHF.

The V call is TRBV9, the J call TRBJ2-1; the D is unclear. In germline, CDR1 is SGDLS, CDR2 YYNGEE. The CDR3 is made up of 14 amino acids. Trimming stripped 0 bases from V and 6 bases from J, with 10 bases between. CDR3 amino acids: CASSVGGVGNEQFF. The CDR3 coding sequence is TGTGCCAGCAGCGTAGGTGGGGTGGGCAATGAGCAGTTCTTC.